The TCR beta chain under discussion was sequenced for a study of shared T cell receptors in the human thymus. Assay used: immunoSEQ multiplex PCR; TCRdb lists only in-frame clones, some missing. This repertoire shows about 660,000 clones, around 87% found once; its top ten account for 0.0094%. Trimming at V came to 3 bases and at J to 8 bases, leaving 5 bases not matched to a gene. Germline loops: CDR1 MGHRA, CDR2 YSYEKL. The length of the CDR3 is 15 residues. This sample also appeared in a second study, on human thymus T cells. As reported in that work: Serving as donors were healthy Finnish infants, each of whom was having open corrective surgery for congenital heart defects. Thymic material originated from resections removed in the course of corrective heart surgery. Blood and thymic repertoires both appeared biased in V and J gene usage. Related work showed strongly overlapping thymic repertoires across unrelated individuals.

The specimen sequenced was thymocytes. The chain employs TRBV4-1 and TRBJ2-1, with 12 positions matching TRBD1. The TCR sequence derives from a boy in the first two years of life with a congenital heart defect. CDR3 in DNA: TGCGCCAGCAGCCAGGGACAGGGGGCGATGGATGAGCAGTTCTTC. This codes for CASSQGQGAMDEQFF.